This T cell receptor beta chain was found in a study of cytomegalovirus exposure and HLA in healthy donors. The V gene lost 2 bases and the J gene lost 6 bases, with 8 bases spanning the gap. The CDR3 has 14 residues. Germline CDR1 reads MNHNS; CDR2 reads SASEGT. The PCR was carried out with 60 Vbeta primers and 13 Jbeta primers. The data were produced by immunoSEQ multiplex PCR, yet TCRdb's version contains in-frame clones alone and is incomplete. The sample records 99,000 or so clones, over 75% being singletons. This clone was recorded once. The antigen is undetermined. Study results and limitations: CMV serostatus was the sole immune exposure data available.

The chain joins TRBV6-1 to TRBJ1-6; the D is unclear. This sequence originates from a man aged 30-40 years in good health and CMV-seropositive. The material sequenced was PBMCs. CDR3 loop: CASSELGGNSPLHF. CDR3 DNA: TGTGCCAGCAGTGAACTCGGTGGTAATTCACCCCTCCACTTT.